This is a list of T cell receptor beta chains from one sample in a study of blood T cell repertoires in COVID-19. Libraries were prepared by immunoSEQ multiplex PCR; TCRdb keeps only in-frame clonotypes and omits some of them. The sample gives about 47,000 clones, 82% of which show up once; roughly a quarter is in the top ten. Sequenced input: peripheral blood. The receptor set was obtained from a woman in her fifties or sixties with acute or convalescent COVID-19. Each CDR3 is given with its conserved first and last residue. Each record gives: D gene, clone size, V gene, CDR3 length, J gene, CDR3 DNA, CDR3 protein. The D gene is left open where the match is weak. Not all rows give a size; the values are once, few, many and, for expanded clones, a class.

TRBD1	NA	TRBV7-3	14	TRBJ2-2	TGTGCCAGCAGCTTGCTACAGGGGGCCGGGGAGCTGTTTTTT	CASSLLQGAGELFF
TRBD1	NA	TRBV5-1	13	TRBJ1-1	TGCGCCAGCAGCAGGGACAGAGACACTGAAGCTTTCTTT	CASSRDRDTEAFF
TRBD1	NA	TRBV20-1	13	TRBJ2-7	TGCAGTGCTAGTAAGGGGGCCAGTCTCGAGCAGTACTTC	CSASKGASLEQYF
NA	NA	TRBV30	11	TRBJ2-7	TGTGCCTGGCGGCAGGGCTACGAGCAGTACTTC	CAWRQGYEQYF
TRBD2	NA	TRBV10-3	16	TRBJ2-1	TGTGCCATCAGTGAGATAGTAGCGGGGGGGCAAAATGAGCAGTTCTTC	CAISEIVAGGQNEQFF
NA	NA	TRBV2	13	TRBJ1-2	TGTGCCAGCAGTTTACAGGGTTCCTATGGCTACACCTTC	CASSLQGSYGYTF
TRBD1	NA	TRBV3-1/TRBV3-2	13	TRBJ1-2	TGTGCCAGCAAGATGATACAGGGGTTTGGCTACACCTTC	CASKMIQGFGYTF
NA	NA	TRBV2	15	TRBJ1-1	TGTGCCAGCAGGGCCGGGACTGGGGAGAGGACTGAAGCTTTCTTT	CASRAGTGERTEAFF
TRBD1	NA	TRBV30	12	TRBJ2-5	TGTGCCAGCGCAGGGGGCGCGGAGACCCAGTACTTC	CASAGGAETQYF
NA	medium-sized	TRBV5-1	15	TRBJ2-1	TGCGCCAGCAGCTCCCAGGGTAATCCTTACAATGAGCAGTTCTTC	CASSSQGNPYNEQFF
TRBD1	NA	TRBV27	14	TRBJ1-6	TGTGCCACCCAGGGGACAGGTTATAGCTCACCCCTCCACTTT	CATQGTGYSSPLHF
NA	NA	TRBV10-2	13	TRBJ2-7	TGCGCCAGCAGTGAACAGGGCCCCTACGAGCAGTACTTC	CASSEQGPYEQYF
TRBD2	few	TRBV29-1	14	TRBJ2-1	TGCAGCGTTGCAAGACTAGCGGGGATGAATGAGCAGTTCTTC	CSVARLAGMNEQFF
TRBD1	NA	TRBV5-4	14	TRBJ2-1	TGTGCCAGCAGGGACAGGGGGCGCGTAGATGAGCAGTTCTTC	CASRDRGRVDEQFF
TRBD2	NA	TRBV7-2	15	TRBJ2-3	TGTGCCAGCAGCTTAGGGGTTAGCGGGGGGAATACGCAGTATTTT	CASSLGVSGGNTQYF
NA	few	TRBV4-2	15	TRBJ2-7	TGTGCCAGCAGCCAAGATGGGCACTCGTCCTACGAGCAGTACTTC	CASSQDGHSSYEQYF
NA	few	TRBV29-1	16	TRBJ1-2	TGCAGCGTTGAGGGGCTAGGGGGGGATTTTCCCTATGGCTACACCTTC	CSVEGLGGDFPYGYTF
NA	NA	TRBV12-5	11	TRBJ2-2	TGTGCTAGTGGCCCTACCGGGGAGCTGTTTTTT	CASGPTGELFF
NA	NA	TRBV10-1	13	TRBJ2-7	TGCGCCAGCAGTGAAAACCCGCGGTACGAGCAGTACTTC	CASSENPRYEQYF
TRBD1	NA	TRBV7-8	14	TRBJ1-1	TGTGCCAGCAGCTCGGACAGGGCGGACACTGAAGCTTTCTTT	CASSSDRADTEAFF
NA	once	TRBV10-3	12	TRBJ1-2	TGTGCCATCAGGGAAAGACAGGATGGCTACACCTTC	CAIRERQDGYTF
TRBD1	NA	TRBV9	15	TRBJ1-2	TGTGCCAGCAGCTCTTCACAGGGGGCGGGTCGTGGCTACACCTTC	CASSSSQGAGRGYTF